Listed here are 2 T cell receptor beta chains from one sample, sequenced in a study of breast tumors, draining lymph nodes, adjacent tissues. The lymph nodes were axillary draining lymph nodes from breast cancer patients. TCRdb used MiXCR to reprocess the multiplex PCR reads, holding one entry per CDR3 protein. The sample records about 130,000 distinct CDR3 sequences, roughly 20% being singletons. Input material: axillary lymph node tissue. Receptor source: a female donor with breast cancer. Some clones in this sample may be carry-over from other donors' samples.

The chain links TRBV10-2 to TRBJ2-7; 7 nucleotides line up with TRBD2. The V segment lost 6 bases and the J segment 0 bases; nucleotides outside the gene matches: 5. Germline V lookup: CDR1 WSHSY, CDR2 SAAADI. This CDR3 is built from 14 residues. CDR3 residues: CASRGRELSYEQYF. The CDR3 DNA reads TGCGCCAGCAGGGGGCGGGAGCTCTCCTACGAGCAGTACTTC.

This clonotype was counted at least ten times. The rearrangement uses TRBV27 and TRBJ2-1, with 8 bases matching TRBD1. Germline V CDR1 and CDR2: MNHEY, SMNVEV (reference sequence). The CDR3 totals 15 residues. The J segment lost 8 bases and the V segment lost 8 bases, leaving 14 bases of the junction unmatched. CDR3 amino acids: CASGTVRGLYDEQFF. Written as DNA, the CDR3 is TGTGCCAGCGGGACTGTCAGGGGGCTTTACGATGAGCAGTTCTTC.